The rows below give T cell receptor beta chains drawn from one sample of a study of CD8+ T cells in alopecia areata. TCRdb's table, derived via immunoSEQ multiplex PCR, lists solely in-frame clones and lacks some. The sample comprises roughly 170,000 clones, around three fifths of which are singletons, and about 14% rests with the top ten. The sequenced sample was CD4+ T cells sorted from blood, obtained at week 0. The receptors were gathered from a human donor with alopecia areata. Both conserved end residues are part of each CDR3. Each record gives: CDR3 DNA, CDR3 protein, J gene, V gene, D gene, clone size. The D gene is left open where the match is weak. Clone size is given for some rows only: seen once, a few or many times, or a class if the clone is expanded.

TGCAGCGTTGTCGGTAGCCTTAACACCGGGGAGCTGTTTTTT,CSVVGSLNTGELFF,TRBJ2-2,TRBV29-1,-,-
TGTGCCATCAGTGAGGCCGGAGGATTGCCAGATACGCAGTATTTT,CAISEAGGLPDTQYF,TRBJ2-3,TRBV10-3,-,-
TGCAGTGCTAGGCAGAACACTGAAGCTTTCTTT,CSARQNTEAFF,TRBJ1-1,TRBV20-1,-,-
TGTGCCAGCAGCTTTCGGACAGGGACTGAAGCTTTCTTT,CASSFRTGTEAFF,TRBJ1-1,TRBV9,TRBD1,few
TGCAGCGTTGTGGGGCGCTACACAGATACGCAGTATTTT,CSVVGRYTDTQYF,TRBJ2-3,TRBV29-1,-,-
TGTGCCAGCAGCTCCGACAGGATTAACTATGGCTACACCTTC,CASSSDRINYGYTF,TRBJ1-2,TRBV2,-,-
TGTGCCAGCAGCTCCCTGTTGGGTGCTGGGGCCAACGTCCTGACTTTC,CASSSLLGAGANVLTF,TRBJ2-6,TRBV11-1,-,few
TGTGCCTCAGGCCTACGTTACGAGCAGTACTTC,CASGLRYEQYF,TRBJ2-7,TRBV6-5,-,-
TGTGCCAGCAGCTTTCTTGCGGGGGCCCAGTACTTC,CASSFLAGAQYF,TRBJ2-5,TRBV7-2,TRBD2,once
TGCGCCAGCAGCCAAGATGGTCAGGACAGGGGGCAAAGTCAGCCCCAGCATTTT,CASSQDGQDRGQSQPQHF,TRBJ1-5,TRBV4-1,TRBD1,-
TGCGCCAGCAGCGCCCTCGTGACAGATACGCAGTATTTT,CASSALVTDTQYF,TRBJ2-3,TRBV5-1,-,once
TGCAGCGTTGAAGACGGATCCTACGAGCAGTACTTC,CSVEDGSYEQYF,TRBJ2-7,TRBV29-1,-,-
TGTGCCAGCAGCCAGACTAGCGGGGGGGCATACAATGAGCAGTTCTTC,CASSQTSGGAYNEQFF,TRBJ2-1,TRBV11-1,TRBD2,few
TGCGCCAGCAGCCCGGACACCACGGAAAAACTGTTTTTT,CASSPDTTEKLFF,TRBJ1-4,TRBV5-1,-,once
TGCAGCGTGGCCCGGGGGGGCCCAGAGACCCAGTACTTC,CSVARGGPETQYF,TRBJ2-5,TRBV29-1,TRBD2,-
TGTGCCAGCAGCGTCGGAGGGTTGGAAACTTTCTTT,CASSVGGLETFF,TRBJ1-1,TRBV9,-,few
TGTGCCTGGAGCACCACCCCCGGACCCGGCGGCTCGCCAGGATTCATGAACACTGAAGCTTTCTTT,CAWSTTPGPGGSPGFMNTEAFF,TRBJ1-1,TRBV30,-,-
TGTGCCAGCAGCTTAAACGGCTACACTGAAGCTTTCTTT,CASSLNGYTEAFF,TRBJ1-1,TRBV7-3,-,few
TGTGCTAGTGGTTTGGTGCCGGATAACTATGGCTACACCTTC,CASGLVPDNYGYTF,TRBJ1-2,TRBV12-5,-,-
TGTGCCATCGGGGCCACAGATACGCAGTATTTT,CAIGATDTQYF,TRBJ2-3,TRBV10-3,-,-
TGTGCCAGCAGCTGGGACAGACAGAACCAAGAGACCCAGTACTTC,CASSWDRQNQETQYF,TRBJ2-5,TRBV7-8,TRBD1,few
TGCAGCGCCGCCGACAGGCGGAACACTGAAGCTTTCTTT,CSAADRRNTEAFF,TRBJ1-1,TRBV29-1,-,-
TGTGCCAGTAGTAGAGGGACTCTTACAGATACGCAGTATTTT,CASSRGTLTDTQYF,TRBJ2-3,TRBV19,-,few
TGTGCCAGCAGTGACCCTAGCCAAAGCACAGATACGCAGTATTTT,CASSDPSQSTDTQYF,TRBJ2-3,TRBV2,-,-
TGTGCCAGCAGGCTACAGATAAACACAGATACGCAGTATTTT,CASRLQINTDTQYF,TRBJ2-3,TRBV28,-,-
TGCGCCAGCAGCCCGGGACTAGCGGGGGTCAATGAGCAGTTCTTC,CASSPGLAGVNEQFF,TRBJ2-1,TRBV5-1,TRBD2,-
TGTGCCAGCAGCTTCGGGCAGGGGCAAGGCACCGGGGAGCTGTTTTTT,CASSFGQGQGTGELFF,TRBJ2-2,TRBV7-9,-,-
TGTGCCTGGAGTACGGGAATTATTTATCAGCCCCAGCATTTT,CAWSTGIIYQPQHF,TRBJ1-5,TRBV30,-,-
TGTGCCACCAGCGACAGCCGAAAAAACATTCAGTACTTC,CATSDSRKNIQYF,TRBJ2-4,TRBV15,-,-
TGTGCCAGCTCCCGGACGGGGGGGATAGGGTCACCCCTCCACTTT,CASSRTGGIGSPLHF,TRBJ1-6,TRBV27,-,-
TGTGCCAGCAGCGTAGGAGGAAGCGGGAGAAGGATTGGCTACACCTTC,CASSVGGSGRRIGYTF,TRBJ1-2,TRBV9,-,-
TGTGCCAGCGGGCGCGGGGAGCTGTTTTTT,CASGRGELFF,TRBJ2-2,TRBV6-5,-,-
TGTGCCTGGACCCTCGCGGGGACAGGTAGTCGAAACACCATATATTTT,CAWTLAGTGSRNTIYF,TRBJ1-3,TRBV30,TRBD1,-
TGCGCCAGCAGCTCGGCGGGGAGCAGCACAGATACGCAGTATTTT,CASSSAGSSTDTQYF,TRBJ2-3,TRBV5-1,-,-
TGTGCCTGGAGCCAGGACAGGGGGCCTGGCTACACCTTC,CAWSQDRGPGYTF,TRBJ1-2,TRBV30,TRBD1,few
TGCGCCAGCAGCTTGGCCCCGGGACAGGGGGCGCAAAACTATGGCTACACCTTC,CASSLAPGQGAQNYGYTF,TRBJ1-2,TRBV5-1,TRBD1,-